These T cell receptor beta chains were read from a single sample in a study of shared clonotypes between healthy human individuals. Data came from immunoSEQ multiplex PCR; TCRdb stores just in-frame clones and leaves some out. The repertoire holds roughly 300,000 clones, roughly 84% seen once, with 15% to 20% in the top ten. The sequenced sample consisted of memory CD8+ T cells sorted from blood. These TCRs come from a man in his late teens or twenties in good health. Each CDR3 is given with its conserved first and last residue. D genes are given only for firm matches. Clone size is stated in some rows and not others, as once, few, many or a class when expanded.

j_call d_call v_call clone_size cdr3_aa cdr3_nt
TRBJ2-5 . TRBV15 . CATSNYRDLQEETQYF TGTGCCACCAGCAACTACCGGGACCTTCAGGAGGAGACCCAGTACTTC
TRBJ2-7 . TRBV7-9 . CASSLANTEIYEQYF TGTGCCAGCAGCTTAGCGAATACAGAGATCTACGAGCAGTACTTC
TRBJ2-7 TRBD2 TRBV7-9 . CASAASGTYEQYF TGTGCCTCGGCGGCTAGCGGAACCTACGAGCAGTACTTC
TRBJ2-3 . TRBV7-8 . CASSLKRGATYSTDTQYF TGTGCCAGCAGCTTAAAACGGGGGGCCACATATAGCACAGATACGCAGTATTTT
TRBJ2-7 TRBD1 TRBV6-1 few CATIGVRGSEQYF TGTGCCACCATAGGAGTCAGGGGGAGTGAGCAGTACTTC
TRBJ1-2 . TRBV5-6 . CASTYGLTNYGYTF TGTGCCAGCACCTATGGACTGACTAACTATGGCTACACCTTC
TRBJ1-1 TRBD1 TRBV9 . CASSTQGAQWTEAFF TGTGCCAGCAGCACGCAGGGGGCGCAATGGACTGAAGCTTTCTTT
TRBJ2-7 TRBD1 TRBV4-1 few CASSQVPTGGFYEQYF TGCGCCAGCAGCCAAGTTCCTACAGGGGGCTTCTACGAGCAGTACTTC
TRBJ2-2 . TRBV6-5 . CASSYALNTGELFF TGTGCCAGCAGTTACGCATTAAACACCGGGGAGCTGTTTTTT
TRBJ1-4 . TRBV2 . CASSDDNEVEKLFF TGTGCCAGCAGTGACGACAACGAAGTTGAAAAACTGTTTTTT
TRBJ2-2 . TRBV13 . CASRRVRTGELFF TGTGCCAGCAGAAGGGTTCGGACCGGGGAGCTGTTTTTT
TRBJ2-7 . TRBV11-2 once CASSLGDSYEQYF TGTGCCAGCAGCTTAGGAGACAGCTACGAGCAGTACTTC
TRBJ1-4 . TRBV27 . CASTTLRRDNVEKLFF TGTGCCAGCACGACCCTACGGCGGGACAACGTAGAAAAACTGTTTTTT
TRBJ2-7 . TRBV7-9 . CASSLGERSYEQYF TGTGCCAGCAGCTTAGGTGAACGTTCCTACGAGCAGTACTTC
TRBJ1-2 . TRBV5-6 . CASSLNRVDYGYTF TGTGCCAGCAGCTTAAACAGGGTTGACTATGGCTACACCTTC
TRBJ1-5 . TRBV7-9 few CASSLVSGRDQPQHF TGTGCCAGCAGCTTAGTGTCGGGGCGAGATCAGCCCCAGCATTTT
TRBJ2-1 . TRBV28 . CASSSPDYYNEQFF TGTGCCAGCAGTTCCCCGGACTATTACAATGAGCAGTTCTTC
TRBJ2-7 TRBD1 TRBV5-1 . CASSSEGTGWYEQYF TGCGCCAGCAGCTCTGAGGGGACAGGGTGGTACGAGCAGTACTTC
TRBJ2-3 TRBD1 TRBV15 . CATSGGTGASTDTQYF TGTGCCACCAGCGGCGGGACAGGGGCTAGCACAGATACGCAGTATTTT
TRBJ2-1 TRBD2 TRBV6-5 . CASSQQRDSYNEQFF TGTGCCAGCAGTCAACAGCGGGACTCCTACAATGAGCAGTTCTTC
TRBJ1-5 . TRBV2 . CASSSGQINQPQHF TGTGCCAGCAGTTCAGGACAGATTAATCAGCCCCAGCATTTT
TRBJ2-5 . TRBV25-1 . CASSERANRETQYF TGTGCCAGCAGTGAAAGGGCTAATAGAGAGACCCAGTACTTC
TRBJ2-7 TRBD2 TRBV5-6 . CASSPTGLAGGPTYEQYF TGTGCCAGCAGCCCAACGGGACTAGCGGGGGGCCCCACCTACGAGCAGTACTTC
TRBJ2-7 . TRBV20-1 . CSASPYEQYF TGCAGTGCTAGCCCCTACGAGCAGTACTTC
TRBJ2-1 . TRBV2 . CASRASMQGSSYNEQFF TGTGCCAGCAGGGCGAGCATGCAGGGTAGCTCCTACAATGAGCAGTTCTTC
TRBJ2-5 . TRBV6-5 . CASSYVGTQYF TGTGCCAGCAGTTACGTTGGGACCCAGTACTTC
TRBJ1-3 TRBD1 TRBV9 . CASGISGGENTIYF TGTGCCAGCGGAATATCAGGGGGCGAAAACACCATATATTTT
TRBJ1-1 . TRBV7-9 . CASSLMNTEAFF TGTGCCAGCAGCCTTATGAACACTGAAGCTTTCTTT
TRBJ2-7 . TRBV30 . CAWKTYEGGQLYEQYF TGTGCCTGGAAAACGTACGAGGGGGGACAGCTCTACGAGCAGTACTTC
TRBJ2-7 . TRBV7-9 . CASSLGRDEQYF TGTGCCAGCAGCTTAGGGAGAGACGAGCAGTACTTC
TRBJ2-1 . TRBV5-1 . CASSFRDLSPRGHEQFF TGCGCCAGCAGCTTCCGGGACTTATCACCCCGGGGGCATGAGCAGTTCTTC